The 2 T cell receptor beta chains below come from one sample, sequenced in a study of shared clonotypes between healthy human individuals (dated by TCRdb to 2020 to 2022). Receptor libraries were prepared by the immunoSEQ multiplex PCR assay. TCRdb took over this immuneACCESS table, retaining in-frame rearrangements with V and J assigned. Such tables are incomplete; in checked studies, under half of the missing clones stem from an unresolved V gene, and the remainder is unexplained. For this sample the table gives a few million clones, of which approximately 94% were detected only once. The ten largest make up 0.13% to 0.15% of the sample. Sequenced input: naive CD4+ T cells sorted from blood. The cell subset or site label corresponds to: CD45RA+ positively selected. These receptors all stem from a man aged 18 to 30 in good health.

For the CDR3, the DNA is TGTGCCAGCAGTTTATCAGGGGGTATGAACACTGAAGCTTTCTTT. This translates into CASSLSGGMNTEAFF. The chain joins TRBV28 to TRBJ1-1, with TRBD1 matching over 7 bases. The length of the CDR3 is 15 residues. V lost 1 base and J lost 0; bases outside the gene matches: 2. CDR1 and CDR2 (germline): MDHEN, SYDVKM.

This clone has only one observation. The chain recombines TRBV5-1 with TRBJ2-2; 9 bases align to TRBD2. Germline-derived CDR1 and CDR2 are SGHRS and YFSETQ. Trimming took 4 bases from V and 6 from J; bases not matched to a gene: 13. The CDR3 totals 17 residues. The CDR3 protein is CASSDIPPAGGSGELFF. The CDR3 region has the DNA TGCGCCAGCAGCGATATCCCCCCAGCGGGAGGCTCCGGGGAGCTGTTTTTT.